The next 28 T cell receptor beta chains were all read from a single sample in a study of OX40 agonist ivuxolimab in advanced cancers. Profiling relied on immunoSEQ multiplex PCR, and the TCRdb table lists in-frame clones only, not all of them. The sample has over 100,000 clones; approximately 92% are singletons. The sequencing here drew on CD4+ or CD8+ T cells sorted from blood, taken in a trial of the OX40 agonist ivuxolimab. All receptors derive from an adult with an advanced solid tumor such as melanoma, head and neck, liver or kidney cancer.

The chain uses TRBV6-1 and TRBJ2-2, with TRBD2 matching over 8 bases. Germline assignment: CDR1 MNHNS and CDR2 SASEGT. Germline trimming cut 7 bases from V and 1 base from J; bases unmatched to any gene: 2. This CDR3 contains 14 residues. The CDR3 nucleotides are TGTGCCAGCAATCTAGCGGGGAACACCGGGGAGCTGTTTTTT. Its protein product is CASNLAGNTGELFF.

The chain links TRBV18 to TRBJ1-1; no definite D call. The length of the CDR3 is 12 residues. V dropped 5 bases and J dropped 10 bases, with 14 bases sitting between them. The V gene's germline CDR1 is KGHSH and CDR2 LQKENI. This CDR3 reads CASSRPGIGAFF. In DNA, the CDR3 is TGTGCCAGCTCAAGGCCTGGGATAGGAGCTTTCTTT.

The genes are TRBV30 and TRBJ2-2; TRBD2 aligns across 7 bases. The J segment lost 4 bases and the V segment lost 2 bases, leaving 7 bases of the junction unmatched. Germline-derived CDR1 and CDR2 are GTSNPN and SVGIG (reference sequence). The CDR3 totals 15 residues. In nucleotides, the CDR3 is TGTGCCTGGAGTCCGCCGGGGGGAGGCACCGGGGAGCTGTTTTTT. Its translation is CAWSPPGGGTGELFF.

This clone was detected once. This chain links TRBV27 with TRBJ2-7; D is perhaps TRBD2 (6 bases). The CDR3 is 15 amino acids. From germline, CDR1 is MNHEY and CDR2 SMNVEV (reference sequence). Trimming stripped 6 bases from V and 3 bases from J, with 18 bases between. The CDR3 here is CASRKGEASFYEQYF. As DNA, the CDR3 is TGTGCCAGCAGGAAAGGGGAGGCGAGTTTCTACGAGCAGTACTTC.

This clone was picked up one time. The rearrangement joins TRBV7-2 to TRBJ1-1; 7 bases agree with TRBD1. The CDR3 contains 15 residues. In germline, CDR1 is SGHTA, CDR2 FQGNSA. V lost 4 bases and J lost 1; bases outside the gene matches: 6. In nucleotides, the CDR3 is TGTGCCAGCAGCTCTACGGGACAGCCGAACACTGAAGCTTTCTTT. This codes for CASSSTGQPNTEAFF.

The V and J genes are TRBV19 and TRBJ1-1; 7 bases line up with TRBD1. CDR3 length equals 14 residues. Trimming removed 6 bases from V and 2 bases from J; junction bases left unmatched: 6. Germline V gene lookup returns CDR1 LNHDA and CDR2 SQIVND (reference sequence). CDR3 region: CASSARDRNTEAFF. The CDR3 DNA sequence: TGTGCCAGTAGCGCACGGGACAGAAACACTGAAGCTTTCTTT.

This sequence joins TRBV2 and TRBJ2-1, with 11 bases identical to TRBD1. The germline V gene encodes CDR1 SNHLY and CDR2 FYNNEI. Losses at the gene ends were 7 bases for V and 3 bases for J; bases not matched to a gene: 14. This CDR3 comprises 18 residues. CDR3 bases: TGTGCCAGCACCGAAAGGGACAGGGGGAGTTCGCACTACAATGAGCAGTTCTTC. This translates into CASTERDRGSSHYNEQFF.

Notes on this clone: The junction departs from the called germline gene at one end, perhaps through a read error. The V and J genes are TRBV7-3 and TRBJ1-4; 8 bases fit TRBD1. This CDR3 has 17 residues. From germline, CDR1 is SGHTA and CDR2 FQGTGA. The DNA of the CDR3 is TGTGCCAGCAGCGGGACCGCCGACAGGGGCCCCGATGAAAAACTGCTTTTT. Encoded protein: CASSGTADRGPDEKLLF.

V is TRBV28 and J is TRBJ2-6, with 7 bases fitting TRBD1. V was clipped by 4 bases and J by 0 bases; unmatched bases: 6. This CDR3 spans 17 amino acids. CDR1 and CDR2 (germline): MDHEN, SYDVKM. CDR3 nucleotide sequence: TGTGCCAGCAGTTCCCAGGGGGAGAACTCTGGGGCCAACGTCCTGACTTTC. Its translation: CASSSQGENSGANVLTF.

The rearrangement links TRBV7-2 to TRBJ2-7; no definite D call. The V and J ends lost 6 bases and 2 bases respectively, with 14 bases between them. CDR1 is SGHTA and CDR2 is FQGNSA in the germline V gene. The length of the CDR3 is 14 residues. Written as DNA, the CDR3 is TGTGCCAGCAGGGTCTCAGGATCCACCTACGAGCAGTACTTC. It specifies CASRVSGSTYEQYF. The variable domain in full, with the rest retrieved from reference TRBV7-2 and TRBJ2-7, is GAGVSQSPSNKVTEKGKDVELRCDPISGHTALYWYRQSLGQGLEFLIYFQGNSAPDKSGLPSDRFSAERTGGSVSTLTIQRTQQEDSAVYLCASRVSGSTYEQYFGPGTRLTVT.

The CDR3 nucleotides are TGCGCCAGCAGCATAGGACGGACAGGGGTCGACTATGGCTACACCTTC. Protein sequence: CASSIGRTGVDYGYTF. This chain joins TRBV5-1 and TRBJ1-2; 9 nucleotides match TRBD1. J lost 3 bases, V lost 4 bases, and 10 bases had no gene match. Germline values: CDR1 SGHRS, CDR2 YFSETQ. The CDR3 is 16 amino acids.

The V call is TRBV6-5, the J call TRBJ2-7, with 9 bases matching TRBD1. There are 12 residues in the CDR3. V lost 9 bases and J lost 4; bases outside the gene matches: 4. Germline assignment: CDR1 MNHEY and CDR2 SVGAGI. The CDR3 sequence: CASDRGKYEQYF. Here the CDR3 DNA reads TGTGCCAGTGACAGGGGGAAATACGAGCAGTACTTC.

The V and J genes are TRBV7-2 and TRBJ2-1; 10 positions agree with TRBD2. CDR3 length: 15 amino acids. Germline loops: CDR1 SGHTA, CDR2 FQGNSA. The ends lost 2 bases at V and 10 bases at J; junction bases unmatched: 8. CDR3 region: CASSLFWLAGAEQFF. The DNA for the CDR3 is TGTGCCAGCAGCTTATTCTGGCTAGCGGGGGCAGAGCAGTTCTTC.

This clone was counted a few times. J is TRBJ2-6 and V is TRBV11-2; D is ambiguous. Germline V lookup: CDR1 SGHAT, CDR2 FQNNGV. CDR3 length: 16 amino acids. Trimming took 0 bases from V and 0 from J, leaving 6 bases between them. CDR3 loop: CASSLDRSSGANVLTF. In nucleotides, the CDR3 is TGTGCCAGCAGCTTAGACCGGAGCTCTGGGGCCAACGTCCTGACTTTC. Filled out from reference TRBV11-2 and TRBJ2-6, the complete variable domain reads EAGVAQSPRYKIIEKRQSVAFWCNPISGHATLYWYQQILGQGPKLLIQFQNNGVVDDSQLPKDRFSAERLKGVDSTLKIQPAKLEDSAVYLCASSLDRSSGANVLTFGAGSRLTVL.

The chain links TRBV2 to TRBJ2-5; unclear D gene. CDR3 length: 14 residues. Trimming took 2 bases from V and 3 from J, leaving 10 bases between them. In germline, CDR1 is SNHLY, CDR2 FYNNEI. The CDR3 is CASSEQAPKETQYF. CDR3 sequence (DNA): TGTGCCAGCAGTGAACAAGCCCCAAAAGAGACCCAGTACTTC.

This chain joins TRBV19 and TRBJ2-3; no firm D call. This CDR3 spans 15 amino acids. Per the germline V gene, CDR1 is LNHDA and CDR2 is SQIVND (reference sequence). Trimming cost V 6 bases and J 0 bases, with 13 bases left between them. CDR3 nucleotides: TGTGCCAGTAGCAGAAATGCCTATAGCACAGATACGCAGTATTTT. This encodes CASSRNAYSTDTQYF.

This sequence joins TRBV2 and TRBJ2-1, with D tentatively TRBD1 (6 bases). This CDR3 is 14 amino acids long. V shed 8 bases and J shed 4 bases, with 15 bases lying between them. From germline, CDR1 is SNHLY and CDR2 FYNNEI. CDR3 nucleotide sequence: TGTGCCAGCTCTGAGAACAGGGATTACAATGAGCAGTTCTTC. Its translation is CASSENRDYNEQFF.

The V gene is TRBV7-9, the J gene TRBJ1-1; 8 nucleotides align to TRBD1. Germline CDR1 SEHNR, CDR2 FQNEAQ (reference sequence). Losses at the gene ends were 1 base for V and 1 base for J; bases not matched to a gene: 5. CDR3 length: 16 amino acids. The CDR3 is CASSLGPGQANTEAFF. The CDR3 region has the DNA TGTGCCAGCAGCTTAGGGCCGGGACAGGCGAACACTGAAGCTTTCTTT.

The CDR3 bases are TGTGCCAGCAGTCTTGATAACTATGGCTACACCTTC. Protein product: CASSLDNYGYTF. This chain joins TRBV28 and TRBJ1-2; D is unresolved. V dropped 5 bases and J dropped 1 base, with 5 bases sitting between them. This CDR3 spans 12 amino acids. Germline V lookup: CDR1 MDHEN, CDR2 SYDVKM.

The chain has TRBV27 and TRBJ1-2; a possible D gene is TRBD1 (6 bases). Trimming cost V 4 bases and J 3 bases, with 12 bases left between them. This CDR3 comprises 14 residues. Germline V lookup: CDR1 MNHEY, CDR2 SMNVEV (reference sequence). The CDR3: CASSSGGGDYGYTF. CDR3 nucleotide sequence: TGTGCCAGCAGTTCAGGAGGGGGGGACTATGGCTACACCTTC.

This clone has a single count. Germline and junction disagree at one end, which may indicate a read error. V is TRBV7-7 and J is TRBJ2-2, with D perhaps TRBD2 (5 bases). The CDR3 loop spans 15 amino acids. Germline loops: CDR1 SSHAT, CDR2 FNYEAQ (reference sequence). CDR3 region: CASSLATAATGELFF. In nucleotides, the CDR3 is TGTGCTAGCAGCTTAGCGACGGCGGCTACCGGGGAGCTGTTTTTT.

V is TRBV6-1 and J is TRBJ2-1; the D is unclear. Trimming shortened V by 4 bases and J by 1 base, and 14 bases separated the two germline ends. The CDR3 is made up of 16 amino acids. CDR1 and CDR2 (germline): MNHNS, SASEGT. DNA of the CDR3: TGTGCCAGCAGTGTGCTGGGAACGGTTTCCTACAATGAGCAGTTCTTC. This gives the protein CASSVLGTVSYNEQFF.

The rearrangement joins TRBV7-9 to TRBJ2-7; D possibly uses TRBD1 or TRBD2 (5 bases each). Germline CDR1 SEHNR, CDR2 FQNEAQ (reference sequence). With 6 bases removed from V and 6 bases from J, the gap between germline ends came to 15 bases. There are 13 residues in the CDR3. This chain's CDR3 is CASRLLGGGEQYF. Written as DNA, the CDR3 is TGTGCCAGCAGACTCCTGGGTGGGGGCGAGCAGTACTTC.

This rearrangement joins TRBV19 to TRBJ2-5, with D uncertain. The CDR3 is 16 residues long. Germline lookup yields CDR1 LNHDA and CDR2 SQIVND (reference sequence). V was trimmed by 1 base and J by 1 base, leaving 13 bases between them. The CDR3 spells CASSIGGLRLQETQYF. CDR3 bases: TGTGCCAGTAGTATAGGGGGATTGAGACTCCAAGAGACCCAGTACTTC.

The genes are TRBV25-1 and TRBJ2-1; TRBD1 agrees at 11 bases. Germline V gene data show CDR1 as MGHDK and CDR2 as SYGVNS. J lost 3 bases, V lost 7 bases, and 11 bases had no gene match. CDR3 length: 17 amino acids. CDR3 loop: CASTGQGATNRYNEQFF. CDR3 DNA sequence: TGTGCCAGCACAGGACAGGGGGCGACGAACCGCTACAATGAGCAGTTCTTC.

The chain carries TRBV19 and TRBJ1-3, with D unclear. The CDR3 is made up of 16 amino acids. Germline V lookup: CDR1 LNHDA, CDR2 SQIVND (reference sequence). The V gene lost 5 bases and the J gene lost 1 base, with 15 bases spanning the gap. As DNA, the CDR3 is TGTGCCAGTAGTGCCCGGGATGCCGTTTCTGGAAACACCATATATTTT. It is translated as CASSARDAVSGNTIYF.

The chain carries TRBV10-2 and TRBJ2-2; a weak D match, TRBD1 (6 bases). Trimming stripped 6 bases from V and 2 bases from J, with 13 bases between. CDR3 length: 15 amino acids. From germline, CDR1 is WSHSY and CDR2 SAAADI. This CDR3 reads CASRIQGANTGELFF. In DNA form, the CDR3 reads TGCGCCAGCAGGATACAGGGCGCTAACACCGGGGAGCTGTTTTTT.

This clone appeared a few times. V gene TRBV5-1 combines with J gene TRBJ1-4; 7 bases line up with TRBD1. The length of the CDR3 is 14 residues. V lost 4 bases, J lost 8 bases, and 8 bases stayed unmatched. From germline, CDR1 is SGHRS and CDR2 YFSETQ. CDR3 DNA: TGCGCCAGCAGCGTACAGGGGACTGAGGAAAAACTGTTTTTT. Translation gives CASSVQGTEEKLFF.